This TCR beta chain was recovered during a study of blood T cells in healthy people across ages. Study outcomes and limitations: A roughly linear age-dependent decrease characterized TCR beta diversity per million T cells. TCR beta diversity tracked closely with naive T cell percentage.

A second PCR, run for about 7 to 11 cycles, used a sample-barcoded 5' primer plus a J-beta primer mix. The study obtained at least 3 million CDR3-containing paired-end reads from every sample. In TCRdb, the 5' RACE reads were re-called with MiXCR into one record per CDR3 protein. The data hold about a million distinct CDR3 sequences, with roughly half observed a single time. For this clonotype: No antigen is known for it.

The CDR3 runs to 13 residues. Between the trimmed V and J ends, which lost 1 base and 2 bases, there was a span of 6 bases. Germline-derived CDR1 and CDR2 are GTSNPN and SVGIG (reference sequence). The specimen sequenced was blood. This receptor was taken from a woman in her sixties in good health. The chain is built from TRBV30 and TRBJ2-1; maybe TRBD1 (5 bases). CDR3 nucleotides: TGTGCCTGGAGTGAGGGGACCTACAATGAGCAGTTCTTC. Its protein product is CAWSEGTYNEQFF.